This TCR beta chain was captured in a study of blood T cell repertoires in COVID-19. Sequencing was performed with immunoSEQ multiplex PCR; in TCRdb, only in-frame clones are kept and a portion is missing. The data contain 200,000 to 250,000 clones, more than 80% of them singletons. This CDR3 is 14 amino acids long. The junction had 2 bases not matched to a gene; V was cut back by 4 bases and J by 2 bases. Germline loops: CDR1 LNHDA, CDR2 SQIVND (reference sequence). V is TRBV19 and J is TRBJ2-1; 7 nucleotides line up with TRBD1. The TCR sequence derives from a woman of 80 years or more with COVID-19, enrolled during active disease. Input material: peripheral blood. CDR3 sequence reads: CASSTGGPYNEQFF. The CDR3 nucleotides read TGTGCCAGTAGTACAGGGGGTCCCTACAATGAGCAGTTCTTC.